These T cell receptor beta chains were read from a single sample in a study of early T cells in non-severe SARS-CoV-2 infection. Using its own MiXCR run on the 5' RACE reads, TCRdb lists one record per CDR3 protein. The sample carries tens of thousands of distinct CDR3 sequences, around 12% recorded once. The sample taken for sequencing was whole blood. These receptors came from an adult who was a healthcare worker with PCR-confirmed SARS-CoV-2 infection or an uninfected control (not recorded which). Both conserved end residues are part of each CDR3. The D gene is left open where the match is weak. Expanded clones get a size class; other rows say once, few or many, or leave the size out.

d_call clone_size j_call v_call cdr3_aa cdr3_nt
TRBD1 . TRBJ1-2 TRBV29-1 CSVESSRGINGYTF TGCAGCGTTGAATCGTCCAGGGGGATAAATGGCTACACCTTC
. few TRBJ1-4 TRBV6-1 CASRDGRLKLFF TGTGCCAGCAGGGACGGACGGCTAAAACTGTTTTTT
TRBD1 . TRBJ1-1 TRBV11-2 CASSLAQGAINTEAFF TGTGCCAGCAGCTTAGCACAGGGGGCCATTAACACTGAAGCTTTCTTT
. . TRBJ2-2 TRBV4-3 CASSPTGWDTGELFF TGCGCCAGCAGCCCGACAGGCTGGGACACCGGGGAGCTGTTTTTT
. many TRBJ1-3 TRBV5-6 CASSLSTGRNTIYF TGTGCCAGCAGCTTGTCAACGGGTAGAAACACCATATATTTT
. few TRBJ1-5 TRBV11-2 CASSLGAGSGHQPQHF TGTGCCAGCAGCTTAGGGGCAGGGTCGGGGCATCAGCCCCAGCATTTT
. . TRBJ1-6 TRBV18 CASSPGNGGNSPLHF TGTGCCAGTTCCCCCGGGAATGGGGGGAATTCACCCCTCCACTTT
. few TRBJ2-7 TRBV13 CASSLWTAAYEQYF TGTGCCAGCAGCTTATGGACTGCAGCCTACGAGCAGTACTTC
TRBD1 . TRBJ1-1 TRBV10-3 CAISPDRANTEAFF TGTGCCATCAGCCCGGACAGGGCCAACACTGAAGCTTTCTTT
TRBD1 . TRBJ1-1 TRBV7-8 CASSPGGGAEAFF TGTGCCAGCAGCCCAGGGGGCGGGGCTGAAGCTTTCTTT
. . TRBJ1-1 TRBV30 CAWGPNGNTEAFF TGTGCCTGGGGGCCGAACGGGAACACTGAAGCTTTCTTT
. many TRBJ2-7 TRBV10-1 CASSLGPAEQYF TGCGCCAGCAGCCTCGGACCAGCCGAGCAGTACTTC
. few TRBJ2-7 TRBV10-2 CASTQRVTYEQYF TGCGCCAGCACTCAGCGCGTCACCTACGAGCAGTACTTC
. . TRBJ2-1 TRBV9 CASSASLTSPSSYNEQFF TGTGCCAGCAGCGCCTCCTTAACTAGCCCGAGCTCCTACAATGAGCAGTTCTTC
TRBD1 many TRBJ1-1 TRBV4-3 CASSQSTGTGLFTEAFF TGCGCCAGCAGCCAGTCCACCGGGACAGGGTTGTTCACTGAAGCTTTCTTT
. many TRBJ1-6 TRBV20-1 CSASSGDSPLHF TGCAGTGCTAGCTCAGGGGATTCACCCCTCCACTTT
TRBD1 . TRBJ2-7 TRBV5-1 CASRLGTGVSYEQYF TGCGCCAGCAGACTTGGGACAGGGGTCTCCTACGAGCAGTACTTC
. many TRBJ2-7 TRBV4-1 CASSQDSQGSSYEQYF TGCGCCAGCAGCCAAGATAGTCAGGGAAGCTCCTACGAGCAGTACTTC
. few TRBJ2-7 TRBV6-2/TRBV6-3 CASTVQDGTAPYEQYF TGTGCCAGCACCGTTCAGGACGGGACGGCACCCTACGAGCAGTACTTC
. . TRBJ2-3 TRBV7-6 CASSFWLDTQYF TGTGCCAGCAGCTTTTGGTTAGATACGCAGTATTTT
. once TRBJ1-2 TRBV7-8 CASSPGGVGYTF TGTGCCAGTAGTCCGGGGGGCGTTGGCTACACCTTC
. . TRBJ2-2 TRBV11-3 CASSQGGTTNTGELFF TGTGCCAGCAGCCAGGGGGGGACTACGAACACCGGGGAGCTGTTTTTT
. few TRBJ1-5 TRBV29-1 CSVVDPVGQPQHF TGCAGCGTTGTGGACCCTGTCGGTCAGCCCCAGCATTTT
TRBD2 many TRBJ2-7 TRBV12-3/TRBV12-4 CASRPGGDEQYF TGTGCCAGCAGACCCGGGGGGGACGAGCAGTACTTC
. . TRBJ2-3 TRBV2 CASTRTDTQYF TGTGCCAGCACCCGGACAGATACGCAGTATTTT
. many TRBJ2-3 TRBV11-2 CASSLGRTDTQYF TGTGCCAGCAGCCTAGGACGGACAGATACGCAGTATTTT
TRBD1 few TRBJ2-5 TRBV7-9 CASSRTGTGKETQYF TGTGCCAGCAGCCGTACCGGGACAGGGAAGGAGACCCAGTACTTC
TRBD1 few TRBJ2-2 TRBV27 CASRGTGTGELFF TGTGCCAGCAGGGGGACAGGGACCGGGGAGCTGTTTTTT
TRBD1 many TRBJ2-2 TRBV20-1 CSAKTGVPGELFF TGCAGTGCAAAGACAGGGGTTCCCGGGGAGCTGTTTTTT
. few TRBJ1-2 TRBV5-5 CASSLGPGNYGYTF TGTGCCAGCAGTTTGGGGCCAGGGAACTATGGCTACACCTTC
. . TRBJ1-2 TRBV6-6 CASSPGLHYGYTF TGTGCCAGCAGTCCGGGACTGCACTATGGCTACACCTTC